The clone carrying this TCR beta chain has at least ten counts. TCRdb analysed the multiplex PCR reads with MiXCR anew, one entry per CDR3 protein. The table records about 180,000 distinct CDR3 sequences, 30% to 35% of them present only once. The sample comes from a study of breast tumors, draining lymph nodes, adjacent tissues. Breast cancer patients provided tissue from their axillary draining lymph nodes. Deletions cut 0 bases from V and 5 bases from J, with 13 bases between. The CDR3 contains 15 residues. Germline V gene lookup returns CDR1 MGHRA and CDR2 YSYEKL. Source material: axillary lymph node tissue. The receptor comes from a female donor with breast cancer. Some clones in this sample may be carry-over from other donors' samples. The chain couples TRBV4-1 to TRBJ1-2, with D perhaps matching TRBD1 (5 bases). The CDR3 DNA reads TGCGCCAGCAGCCAAGATCGGGGGGGGAGGTATGGCTACACCTTC. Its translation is CASSQDRGGRYGYTF.